Following are 23 T cell receptor beta chains from one sample sequenced in a study of T cells in Graves' hyperthyroidism and ophthalmopathy. Amplification targeted TCR beta CDR3 regions from RNA transcripts. The TCR CDR3 was amplified in a first-round RT-PCR using the HTBI primer set. TCRdb called the multiplex PCR reads again in MiXCR, with one record for every CDR3 protein. The table records 400,000 or so distinct CDR3 sequences, 13% to 15% of them present only once. Material for sequencing was blood. All receptors derive from an older woman with Graves' ophthalmopathy.

A few counts support this clonotype. This chain connects TRBV5-1 to TRBJ2-7; D is perhaps TRBD2 (6 bases). V was pared by 0 bases and J by 5 bases, with 12 bases between. Germline V CDR1 and CDR2: SGHRS, YFSETQ. The CDR3 has 14 residues. The CDR3 spells CASSLDGRTDEQYF. CDR3 in DNA: TGCGCCAGCAGCTTGGACGGGAGAACCGACGAGCAGTACTTC.

This clonotype was counted a few times. V usage is TRBV6-1 and J usage is TRBJ2-3; D is unresolved. CDR1 and CDR2 (germline): MNHNS, SASEGT. Trimming stripped 2 bases from V and 4 bases from J, with 16 bases between. There are 16 residues in the CDR3. CDR3 region: CASSEMVNSAADTQYF. The CDR3 DNA reads as TGTGCCAGCAGTGAAATGGTTAACAGCGCTGCAGATACGCAGTATTTT.

There are many counts of this clonotype. The rearrangement joins TRBV28 to TRBJ2-7, with D possibly called TRBD1 or TRBD2 (5 bases each). Looked up from germline, CDR1 is MDHEN and CDR2 is SYDVKM. This CDR3 is built from 15 residues. The germline V and J ends were trimmed by 6 bases and 0 bases, with 15 bases remaining between them. The CDR3 sequence is CASRARGAFSYEQYF. The DNA for the CDR3 is TGTGCCAGCAGAGCCCGAGGGGCCTTCTCCTACGAGCAGTACTTC.

This clonotype was observed at least ten times. The rearrangement joins TRBV18 to TRBJ2-3, with D possibly being TRBD1 or TRBD2 (5 bases each). The CDR3 spans 15 residues. CDR1 is KGHSH, CDR2 LQKENI, per germline. V was shortened by 0 bases and J by 1 base, with 8 bases between the two germline ends. The CDR3, as DNA: TGTGCCAGCTCACCACCGGGACGGGGCACAGATACGCAGTATTTT. Protein product: CASSPPGRGTDTQYF.

This clonotype was recorded many times. This rearrangement joins TRBV7-9 to TRBJ2-3; 9 nucleotides agree with TRBD1. The J segment lost 2 bases and the V segment lost 6 bases, leaving 6 bases of the junction unmatched. The CDR3 is 15 residues long. The germline V gene encodes CDR1 SEHNR and CDR2 FQNEAQ (reference sequence). Here the CDR3 reads CASRSRQGVTDTQYF. Written as DNA, the CDR3 is TGTGCCAGCAGAAGCAGACAGGGGGTCACAGATACGCAGTATTTT.

This clonotype was recorded many times. The genes are TRBV10-2 and TRBJ2-7; TRBD2 matches at 8 bases. The germline V gene encodes CDR1 WSHSY and CDR2 SAAADI. The CDR3 runs 15 residues. Germline trimming cut 0 bases from V and 6 bases from J; bases unmatched to any gene: 7. The CDR3 DNA is TGCGCCAGCAGTGAGTCGGACGGGAGGGCTCGCGAGCAGTACTTC. It encodes CASSESDGRAREQYF.

This chain uses TRBV18 with TRBJ2-1, with 11 bases that match TRBD2. Germline CDR1 reads KGHSH; CDR2 reads LQKENI. The CDR3 is made up of 17 amino acids. V was pared by 4 bases and J by 15 bases, with 20 bases of the junction left unmatched. The CDR3 nucleotides read TGTGCCAGCTCACAGTTCAGTTTACTAGCGGGAGCCCCTTATCGGTTCTTC. It is translated as CASSQFSLLAGAPYRFF.

This chain uses TRBV6-2 or TRBV6-3 with TRBJ2-2, with D perhaps TRBD1 or TRBD2 (6 bases each). With 6 bases removed from V and 3 bases from J, the gap between germline ends came to 14 bases. The CDR3 is 15 residues long. Germline assignment: CDR1 MNHEY and CDR2 SVGEGT. CDR3 coding DNA: TGTGCCAGCAGACCCCCTGGGGGGCACACCGGGGAGCTGTTTTTT. The encoded protein is CASRPPGGHTGELFF.

This clonotype was recorded at least ten times. The gene calls are TRBV20-1 and TRBJ2-1, with D possibly being TRBD1 (5 bases). With 4 bases removed from V and 1 base from J, the gap between germline ends came to 8 bases. Germline V CDR1 and CDR2: DFQATT, SNEGSKA (reference sequence). This CDR3 is 13 amino acids long. The CDR3 region is CSATGPSYNEQFF. The CDR3 DNA follows: TGCAGTGCTACAGGGCCTTCCTACAATGAGCAGTTCTTC.

In this sample, this clonotype turned up many times. This chain joins TRBV20-1 and TRBJ2-3; the D is unclear. From germline, CDR1 is DFQATT and CDR2 SNEGSKA (reference sequence). Trimming took off 0 bases at V and 2 bases at J, with 6 bases between the two ends. The CDR3 totals 13 residues. The CDR3 is CSARDLHTDTQYF. The DNA for the CDR3 is TGCAGTGCTAGAGATCTCCACACAGATACGCAGTATTTT.

This clonotype was seen ten or more times. The chain couples TRBV7-9 to TRBJ2-5; 9 bases are shared with TRBD2. CDR3 length equals 16 residues. The junction had 12 bases not matched to a gene; V was cut back by 5 bases and J by 5 bases. Germline CDR1 SEHNR, CDR2 FQNEAQ (reference sequence). CDR3 in amino acids: CASSPPRLAGRETQYF. CDR3 DNA: TGTGCCAGCAGCCCCCCCAGGCTAGCGGGAAGGGAGACCCAGTACTTC.

This clonotype was observed many times. V is TRBV4-1 and J is TRBJ2-7; 7 bases are shared with TRBD2. The length of the CDR3 is 15 residues. Germline V lookup: CDR1 MGHRA, CDR2 YSYEKL. After removal of 3 bases from V and 3 bases from J, the junction contained 8 bases not matched to a gene. For the CDR3, the DNA is TGCGCCAGCAGCCACTCCGGGGGGATAGACTACGAGCAGTACTTC. It specifies CASSHSGGIDYEQYF.

In its sample, this clonotype was seen many times. The rearrangement links TRBV29-1 to TRBJ2-5; D is unresolved. Germline CDR1 reads SQVTM; CDR2 reads ANQGSEA. The V end was cut by 7 bases, the J end by 1 base, with 13 bases between. The CDR3 is made up of 13 amino acids. CDR3 DNA: TGCAGCGCCACGGACGCAGGCCAAGAGACCCAGTACTTC. Amino acid sequence: CSATDAGQETQYF.

This clonotype was seen repeatedly, ten times or more. V and J are TRBV2 and TRBJ2-1; D might be TRBD2 (6 bases). CDR1 SNHLY and CDR2 FYNNEI come from the germline V gene. The CDR3 contains 15 residues. Trimming removed 0 bases at V and 2 bases at J, with 8 bases between. The DNA of the CDR3 is TGTGCCAGCAGTGAAGCGGAGGGTACCTACAATGAGCAGTTCTTC. As protein: CASSEAEGTYNEQFF.

This clonotype was recorded at least ten times. The V call is TRBV6-1, the J call TRBJ2-1; no firm D call. Trimming shortened V by 4 bases and J by 8 bases, and 15 bases separated the two germline ends. The CDR3 covers 14 residues. Per the germline V gene, CDR1 is MNHNS and CDR2 is SASEGT. Here the CDR3 reads CASSGRISTHEQFF. The CDR3 coding sequence is TGTGCCAGCAGTGGGCGGATCAGTACCCATGAGCAGTTCTTC.

At least ten counts were recorded for this clonotype. The genes are TRBV3-1 and TRBJ2-3; TRBD2 agrees at 8 bases. The J segment lost 2 bases and the V segment lost 1 base, leaving 5 bases of the junction unmatched. This CDR3 contains 16 residues. Germline CDR1 and CDR2: LGHDT and YNNKEL (reference sequence). The CDR3, as DNA: TGTGCCAGCAGCCAAGGAGCGGGAGAAATCACAGATACGCAGTATTTT. It is translated as CASSQGAGEITDTQYF.

This clonotype was observed many times. The V and J genes are TRBV30 and TRBJ2-3; D gene ambiguous. Germline CDR1 is GTSNPN and CDR2 is SVGIG (reference sequence). CDR3 length: 12 amino acids. V gave up 5 bases and J gave up 2 bases, with 8 bases separating them. CDR3 coding DNA: TGTGCCTGGGGGCTATACACAGATACGCAGTATTTT. This translates into CAWGLYTDTQYF. Looking up the rest from reference TRBV30 and TRBJ2-3 gives the full variable domain: SQTIHQWPATLVQPVGSPLSLECTVEGTSNPNLYWYRQAAGRGLQLLFYSVGIGQISSEVPQNLSASRPQDRQFILSSKKLLLSDSGFYLCAWGLYTDTQYFGPGTRLTVL.

The chain recombines TRBV30 with TRBJ1-2; D is uncertain. CDR1 GTSNPN and CDR2 SVGIG come from the germline V gene (reference sequence). The CDR3 is 14 amino acids. The V and J ends lost 4 bases and 3 bases respectively, with 15 bases between them. CDR3 nucleotides: TGTGCCTGGACAACTGGAGGGAGTGACTATGGCTACACCTTC. Amino acids: CAWTTGGSDYGYTF.

This clonotype was observed at least ten times. V usage is TRBV7-8 and J usage is TRBJ2-1, with 7 bases matching TRBD2. Unmatched junction bases numbered 9, after V lost 2 bases and J lost 5 bases. Germline V gene sequence: CDR1 SGHVS, CDR2 FQNEAQ. The CDR3 runs 16 residues. The CDR3 region is CASSLQRGDGNNEQFF. In DNA form, the CDR3 reads TGTGCCAGCAGCTTACAACGGGGGGACGGAAACAATGAGCAGTTCTTC.

This clonotype has a count of ten or more. CDR3 nucleotide sequence: TGTGCCAGCTTTACTAGCGGGAGGACCGGGGAGCTGTTTTTT. Its translation: CASFTSGRTGELFF. The gene calls are TRBV28 and TRBJ2-2; 12 nucleotides agree with TRBD2. This CDR3 has 14 residues. Trimming took 8 bases from V and 5 from J; bases not matched to a gene: 3. From germline, CDR1 is MDHEN and CDR2 SYDVKM.

This clonotype was detected ten times or more. V usage is TRBV3-1 and J usage is TRBJ2-1; D may match TRBD1 or TRBD2 (6 bases each). CDR3 length: 17 residues. From germline, CDR1 is LGHDT and CDR2 YNNKEL (reference sequence). V was shortened by 2 bases and J by 2 bases, with 16 bases between the two germline ends. CDR3 sequence reads: CASSQQLGGGPYNEQFF. DNA of the CDR3: TGTGCCAGCAGCCAACAACTAGGGGGAGGTCCCTACAATGAGCAGTTCTTC.

This clonotype was detected many times. The rearrangement joins TRBV29-1 to TRBJ2-7; D unresolved. CDR1 is SQVTM, CDR2 ANQGSEA, per germline. The CDR3 has 12 amino acids. The V end lost 4 bases, the J end lost 3 bases, and 10 bases lay between the germline ends. CDR3 in amino acids: CSVVRAGYEQYF. For the CDR3, the DNA is TGCAGCGTTGTTCGAGCTGGCTACGAGCAGTACTTC.

The V gene is TRBV6-1, the J gene TRBJ1-2, with D unresolved. V was clipped by 1 base and J by 5 bases, with 8 bases between them. CDR3 length: 13 residues. Germline assignment: CDR1 MNHNS and CDR2 SASEGT. CDR3 in DNA: TGTGCCAGCAGTGAAGGAGGCGTATATGGCTACACCTTC. It encodes CASSEGGVYGYTF.